Presented here are 25 T cell receptor beta chains from one specimen sequenced in a study of cytomegalovirus exposure and HLA in healthy donors. PCR involved 60 Vbeta and 13 Jbeta primers. Assay used: immunoSEQ multiplex PCR; TCRdb lists only in-frame clones, some missing. The sample lists 110,000 or so clones; roughly 70% were seen once. Sample: PBMCs. The receptor source for this set is a woman between 35 and 50 years old in good health and CMV-seropositive.

This chain connects TRBV6-4 to TRBJ2-1; perhaps TRBD2 as D (6 bases). The CDR3 consists of 16 residues. Trimming removed 5 bases from V and 2 bases from J, with 16 bases in between. The germline V gene has CDR1 MRHNA and CDR2 SNTAGT. The chain's CDR3 is CASSILSGAPYNEQFF. The CDR3 DNA is TGTGCCAGCAGTATCCTTTCGGGAGCCCCCTACAATGAGCAGTTCTTC.

The V call is TRBV30, the J call TRBJ1-1; possibly TRBD1 for D (6 bases). V was pared by 3 bases and J by 6 bases, with 20 bases between. This CDR3 comprises 15 residues. CDR1 and CDR2 from the germline V gene are GTSNPN and SVGIG (reference sequence). The CDR3 DNA follows: TGTGCCTGGAGACCCTCCGGACAGACCTTGGCTGAAGCTTTCTTT. Amino acid sequence: CAWRPSGQTLAEAFF.

This sequence joins TRBV4-2 and TRBJ1-2; unclear D gene. Trimming took 0 bases from V and 6 from J, leaving 11 bases between them. CDR1 is LGHNA, CDR2 YNFKEQ, per germline. The CDR3 runs to 14 residues. The CDR3, as DNA: TGTGCCAGCAGCCAAGATTCCCAGGTACATGGCTACACCTTC. Translating it yields CASSQDSQVHGYTF.

The chain combines TRBV28 with TRBJ1-1; unclear D gene. The V and J ends lost 2 bases and 0 bases respectively, with 7 bases between them. Per germline, CDR1 MDHEN and CDR2 SYDVKM. This CDR3 contains 14 residues. In DNA form, the CDR3 reads TGTGCCAGCAGTTTAGACACCTTGAACACTGAAGCTTTCTTT. This gives the protein CASSLDTLNTEAFF.

This clone was counted ten times or more. The J gene is TRBJ1-5, the V gene TRBV7-2; 9 bases fit TRBD1. CDR1 is SGHTA, CDR2 FQGNSA, per germline. With 1 base clipped from V and 5 bases from J, the junction kept 6 bases outside the gene matches. The CDR3 consists of 16 residues. In DNA form, the CDR3 reads TGTGCCAGCAGCTTAGGCCGGGACAGGGTGGATCAGCCCCAGCATTTT. Protein product: CASSLGRDRVDQPQHF.

The chain uses TRBV30 and TRBJ2-7; perhaps TRBD2 as D (5 bases). Germline V gene sequence: CDR1 GTSNPN, CDR2 SVGIG (reference sequence). The CDR3 totals 12 residues. Trimming shortened V by 8 bases and J by 0 bases, and 11 bases separated the two germline ends. CDR3 DNA: TGTGCCGGAAGGAGGAGCTCCTACGAGCAGTACTTC. Protein product: CAGRRSSYEQYF.

The table lists this clone with a few counts. The genes are TRBV7-6 and TRBJ2-7; a weak D match, TRBD2 (5 bases). Deletions cut 5 bases from V and 0 bases from J, with 20 bases between. This CDR3 is built from 17 residues. Germline assignment: CDR1 SGHVS and CDR2 FNYEAQ. The CDR3 bases are TGTGCCAGCAGCCGTCTTGGAGGAGCGGAGAGCTCCTACGAGCAGTACTTC. Its translation: CASSRLGGAESSYEQYF.

The chain recombines TRBV7-9 with TRBJ1-5; a possible D gene is TRBD1 (5 bases). The V gene lost 5 bases and the J gene lost 0 bases, with 11 bases spanning the gap. Germline-derived CDR1 and CDR2 are SEHNR and FQNEAQ (reference sequence). This CDR3 is 15 amino acids long. CDR3 coding DNA: TGTGCCAGCAGCCCTAGGGGTCGTAGCAATCAGCCCCAGCATTTT. It is translated as CASSPRGRSNQPQHF.

This chain uses TRBV7-9 with TRBJ1-5; 7 bases map to TRBD1. The CDR3 sequence is 16 residues long. V was clipped by 4 bases and J by 0 bases; unmatched bases: 6. In germline, CDR1 is SEHNR, CDR2 FQNEAQ (reference sequence). The CDR3 DNA sequence: TGTGCCAGCAGCTCAAAGGGGGCAGATAGCAATCAGCCCCAGCATTTT. Residues: CASSSKGADSNQPQHF.

The rearrangement links TRBV7-9 to TRBJ1-1; no clear D gene. The CDR3 totals 14 residues. V lost 0 bases to trimming and J lost 3 bases, with 8 bases between them. Germline CDR1 SEHNR, CDR2 FQNEAQ (reference sequence). CDR3 region: CASSLANRYTEAFF. As DNA, the CDR3 is TGTGCCAGCAGCTTAGCGAACCGGTACACTGAAGCTTTCTTT.

The chain is built from TRBV27 and TRBJ2-7; TRBD1 agrees at 7 bases. The CDR3 spans 15 residues. Germline V gene sequence: CDR1 MNHEY, CDR2 SMNVEV (reference sequence). The V gene end was trimmed by 4 bases and the J gene end by 6 bases; junction bases not matched to a gene: 12. The CDR3: CASSSTGAFGTEQYF. For the CDR3, the DNA is TGTGCCAGCAGTTCAACAGGGGCCTTTGGGACCGAGCAGTACTTC.

This chain links TRBV15 with TRBJ2-3, with 10 nucleotides matching TRBD2. With 4 bases clipped from V and 2 bases from J, the junction kept 3 bases outside the gene matches. The CDR3 runs to 15 residues. Germline V gene sequence: CDR1 LNHNV, CDR2 YYDKDF (reference sequence). CDR3 protein: CATSTGLADTDTQYF. For the CDR3, the DNA is TGTGCCACCAGCACCGGACTAGCGGACACAGATACGCAGTATTTT.

The chain is built from TRBV6-4 and TRBJ2-3; 9 bases map to TRBD2. Germline CDR1 MRHNA, CDR2 SNTAGT. Unmatched junction bases numbered 8, after V lost 5 bases and J lost 5 bases. The CDR3 consists of 15 residues. The CDR3 DNA sequence: TGTGCCAGCAGTCTTCAGCGGGGGGCTGAAGATACGCAGTATTTT. Its translation: CASSLQRGAEDTQYF.

The rearrangement links TRBV28 to TRBJ1-2; the match to TRBD1 covers 9 bases. The V and J ends lost 3 bases and 1 base, in that order; junction bases with no gene match: 3. CDR1 is MDHEN and CDR2 is SYDVKM in the germline V gene. This CDR3 is built from 15 residues. The CDR3 is CASSLGQGINYGYTF. Here the CDR3 DNA reads TGTGCCAGCAGTTTGGGACAGGGAATTAACTATGGCTACACCTTC.

V usage is TRBV14 and J usage is TRBJ2-5; no firm D call. The length of the CDR3 is 14 residues. CDR1 and CDR2 from the germline V gene are SGHDN and FVKESK. V was trimmed by 2 bases and J by 0 bases, leaving 7 bases between them. The CDR3 DNA reads as TGTGCCAGCAGCCAACGACTGTACCAAGAGACCCAGTACTTC. Translating gives CASSQRLYQETQYF.

V is TRBV2 and J is TRBJ2-2; 7 positions agree with TRBD2. CDR3 length: 15 amino acids. The ends lost 5 bases at V and 1 base at J; junction bases unmatched: 4. Germline loops: CDR1 SNHLY, CDR2 FYNNEI. The CDR3 loop is CASSMPSGNTGELFF. The CDR3 DNA is TGTGCCAGCAGTATGCCTAGCGGGAACACCGGGGAGCTGTTTTTT.

The CDR3 DNA reads TGTGCCAGCTCACCACCTGAGGAAGGGGGCTATGGCTACACCTTC. It codes for CASSPPEEGGYGYTF. The V and J genes are TRBV18 and TRBJ1-2; D perhaps matches TRBD1 (6 bases). This CDR3 has 15 amino acids. Per germline, CDR1 KGHSH and CDR2 LQKENI. Trimming took 0 bases from V and 4 from J, leaving 12 bases between them.

The chain carries TRBV19 and TRBJ2-2; TRBD1 is a possible D gene (6 bases). CDR3 size: 14 residues. Trimming shortened V by 8 bases and J by 2 bases, and 12 bases separated the two germline ends. The germline V gene has CDR1 LNHDA and CDR2 SQIVND (reference sequence). The CDR3 loop is CASEQGVNTGELFF. CDR3 nucleotides: TGTGCCAGTGAACAGGGCGTTAACACCGGGGAGCTGTTTTTT.

The chain joins TRBV6-6 to TRBJ2-3; TRBD1 matches at 10 bases. Germline CDR1 reads MNHNY; CDR2 reads SVGAGI (reference sequence). The CDR3 sequence is 14 residues long. Germline trimming cut 2 bases from V and 7 bases from J; bases unmatched to any gene: 3. As DNA, the CDR3 is TGTGCCAGCAGTTACGACAGGGGGCGAAATACGCAGTATTTT. Its translation is CASSYDRGRNTQYF.

V is TRBV9 and J is TRBJ2-3; TRBD2 agrees at 8 bases. With V trimmed by 2 bases and J by 4 bases, 6 bases remained unmatched. In germline, CDR1 is SGDLS, CDR2 YYNGEE. The CDR3 spans 15 residues. The CDR3 here is CASSVSGGRADTQYF. CDR3 DNA: TGTGCCAGCAGCGTCTCGGGAGGGAGGGCAGATACGCAGTATTTT.

The gene calls are TRBV5-1 and TRBJ2-1; D gene ambiguous. V lost 4 bases, J lost 3 bases, and 11 bases lay in between. Germline V gene sequence: CDR1 SGHRS, CDR2 YFSETQ. The CDR3 sequence is 14 residues long. Here the CDR3 reads CASSEENYYNEQFF. The CDR3 DNA follows: TGCGCCAGCAGCGAAGAGAATTACTACAATGAGCAGTTCTTC.

The chain carries TRBV9 and TRBJ2-4; 7 positions match TRBD2. V shed 0 bases and J 0 bases; nucleotides not matched to a gene: 0. The CDR3 consists of 15 residues. CDR1 is SGDLS, CDR2 YYNGEE, per germline. CDR3 in DNA: TGTGCCAGCAGCGTAGGCGGGGGAGCCAAAAACATTCAGTACTTC. Its protein is CASSVGGGAKNIQYF.

The V and J genes are TRBV5-4 and TRBJ1-1; possibly TRBD1 for D (5 bases). This CDR3 is built from 14 residues. V was clipped by 5 bases and J by 5 bases, with 16 bases between them. Germline loops: CDR1 SGHNT, CDR2 YYREEE (reference sequence). CDR3 sequence: CASRDPRDRTEAFF. The CDR3 DNA is TGTGCCAGCAGAGATCCCAGGGATAGGACTGAAGCTTTCTTT.

The genes are TRBV2 and TRBJ2-1; D ambiguous. The CDR3 spans 12 residues. Trimming removed 4 bases at V and 8 bases at J, with 9 bases between. CDR1 and CDR2 (germline): SNHLY, FYNNEI. This CDR3 is CASSGQFDEQFF. CDR3 DNA sequence: TGTGCCAGCAGTGGGCAGTTCGATGAGCAGTTCTTC.

V usage is TRBV7-9 and J usage is TRBJ2-2; TRBD1 matches at 9 bases. Trimming removed 5 bases from V and 1 base from J; junction bases left unmatched: 8. Germline loops: CDR1 SEHNR, CDR2 FQNEAQ (reference sequence). The CDR3 runs 17 residues. The CDR3 region is CASSPFLGQGNTGELFF. As DNA, the CDR3 is TGTGCCAGCAGCCCGTTCTTGGGACAGGGGAACACCGGGGAGCTGTTTTTT.